These 18 T cell receptor beta chains came from one sample sequenced in a study of T cells in localized non-small cell lung cancer. TCRdb's table, derived via immunoSEQ multiplex PCR, lists solely in-frame clones and lacks some. The table lists approximately 21,000 clones, about 89% of them singletons, with 10% to 15% in the top ten. The material sequenced was peripheral blood, taken before any cancer treatment. All receptors derive from an older male donor with stage I lung adenocarcinoma.

The chain uses TRBV7-2 and TRBJ2-1; unclear D gene. The V end was cut by 2 bases, the J end by 0 bases, with 17 bases between. The CDR3 extends over 18 amino acids. CDR1 and CDR2 from the germline V gene are SGHTA and FQGNSA. The CDR3 bases are TGTGCCAGCAGCTTATTAGTGTGGCGCGGAAACTCCTACAATGAGCAGTTCTTC. Translation: CASSLLVWRGNSYNEQFF.

This clone has only a few counts. The chain recombines TRBV7-2 with TRBJ1-1; D gene ambiguous. Germline CDR1 is SGHTA and CDR2 is FQGNSA. The CDR3 loop spans 14 amino acids. Trimming cost V 2 bases and J 5 bases, with 12 bases left between them. CDR3 sequence (DNA): TGTGCCAGCAGCTTAAAGACGGCACAAACTGAAGCTTTCTTT. This sequence encodes CASSLKTAQTEAFF.

V and J are TRBV2 and TRBJ2-1; D not resolved. Germline CDR1 and CDR2: SNHLY and FYNNEI. Trimming removed 2 bases from V and 4 bases from J, with 6 bases in between. The CDR3 has 13 residues. CDR3: CASSEFQYNEQFF. DNA for the CDR3: TGTGCCAGCAGTGAATTCCAGTACAATGAGCAGTTCTTC.

The table lists this clone with a few counts. The V gene is TRBV5-1, the J gene TRBJ2-7; D might be TRBD1 or TRBD2, each matching 5 bases. Trimming removed 3 bases at V and 4 bases at J, with 11 bases between. This CDR3 is built from 13 residues. The germline V gene has CDR1 SGHRS and CDR2 YFSETQ. The CDR3 sequence is CASSSGRGYEQYF. As DNA, the CDR3 is TGCGCCAGCAGCTCGGGACGGGGTTACGAGCAGTACTTC. Full variable domain (outside the CDR3, taken from reference TRBV5-1 and TRBJ2-7): KAGVTQTPRYLIKTRGQQVTLSCSPISGHRSVSWYQQTPGQGLQFLFEYFSETQRNKGNFPGRFSGRQFSNSRSEMNVSTLELGDSALYLCASSSGRGYEQYFGPGTRLTVT.

This clone was recorded once. The genes are TRBV7-2 and TRBJ1-3, with a weak D call TRBD1 (5 bases). The CDR3 has 16 residues. Germline CDR1 is SGHTA and CDR2 is FQGNSA. V was cut by 4 bases and J by 4 bases, with 17 bases left in between. The CDR3 nucleotides read TGTGCCAGCAGCTCCCCGGGACCTCGCACAGGAAACACCATATATTTT. Encoded protein: CASSSPGPRTGNTIYF.

The chain carries TRBV7-2 and TRBJ1-3; 7 bases line up with TRBD1. The CDR3 length is 16 residues. The V segment lost 1 base and the J segment 3 bases; nucleotides outside the gene matches: 6. Germline values: CDR1 SGHTA, CDR2 FQGNSA. The CDR3: CASSLGQGVLGNTIYF. As DNA, the CDR3 is TGTGCCAGCAGCTTAGGACAGGGAGTTCTTGGAAACACCATATATTTT.

The chain recombines TRBV5-6 with TRBJ1-2; the match to TRBD1 covers 9 bases. This CDR3 is 13 amino acids long. V shed 4 bases, J shed 8 bases, and the junction held 6 bases outside the gene matches. The germline V gene encodes CDR1 SGHDT and CDR2 YYEEEE. CDR3 residues: CASSLGQGRGYTF. DNA for the CDR3: TGTGCCAGCAGCCTGGGACAGGGTCGCGGCTACACCTTC.

Regarding this clone: Distinct nucleotide sequences in the sample also encode this CDR3. The chain combines TRBV6-6 with TRBJ2-1, with a tentative D call TRBD1 (6 bases). This CDR3 has 12 residues. Trimming pared 6 bases from V and 4 bases from J, leaving 7 bases between. Germline CDR1 reads MNHNY; CDR2 reads SVGAGI (reference sequence). The CDR3 coding sequence is TGTGCCAGCAGGGACAGTTACAATGAGCAGTTCTTC. It encodes CASRDSYNEQFF.

As regards this clone: One end of the junction fails to match germline, which may point to a read error. The same CDR3 arises from other DNA sequences in this sample as well. V and J are TRBV27 and TRBJ2-7, with D perhaps TRBD2 (6 bases). Germline loops: CDR1 MNHEY, CDR2 SMNVEV (reference sequence). The CDR3 is 16 amino acids. The CDR3 DNA sequence: TGTGCCAGCAGTTCCCTACAAGGGAGGAGCTCCTATGAGCAGTACTTC. Residues: CASSSLQGRSSYEQYF.

V gene TRBV30 combines with J gene TRBJ1-6; the match to TRBD1 covers 11 bases. Per the germline V gene, CDR1 is GTSNPN and CDR2 is SVGIG (reference sequence). CDR3 size: 17 residues. V lost 4 bases, J lost 7 bases, and 12 bases stayed unmatched. CDR3 region: CAWTRGPRDRGNSPLHF. CDR3 nucleotides: TGTGCCTGGACCAGAGGCCCCCGGGACAGGGGGAATTCACCCCTCCACTTT.

The V gene is TRBV9, the J gene TRBJ1-1; D might be TRBD1 (6 bases). V was clipped by 4 bases and J by 4 bases, with 23 bases between them. The germline V gene has CDR1 SGDLS and CDR2 YYNGEE. The CDR3 covers 17 residues. As DNA, the CDR3 is TGTGCCAGCAGCCCCCAGACAGGCAACTTCGTGGGCACTGAAGCTTTCTTT. This codes for CASSPQTGNFVGTEAFF.

The J gene is TRBJ2-5, the V gene TRBV5-5; maybe TRBD2 (6 bases). Germline V gives CDR1 SGHKS, CDR2 YYEKEE (reference sequence). This CDR3 region has 14 residues. Trimming left V 1 base short and J 5 bases short, with 12 bases between. CDR3 residues: CASSLMEGRETQYF. CDR3 sequence (DNA): TGTGCCAGCAGCTTGATGGAGGGGCGGGAGACCCAGTACTTC.

CDR3 region: CASSLAAGVTEAFF. DNA of the CDR3: TGTGCCAGCAGCTTAGCGGCAGGGGTCACTGAAGCTTTCTTT. The chain links TRBV7-2 to TRBJ1-1; D is perhaps TRBD1 (6 bases). Germline CDR1 and CDR2: SGHTA and FQGNSA. This CDR3 spans 14 amino acids. Trimming cost V 0 bases and J 4 bases, with 9 bases left between them. The entire variable domain, with the rest obtained from reference TRBV7-2 and TRBJ1-1, is as follows: GAGVSQSPSNKVTEKGKDVELRCDPISGHTALYWYRQSLGQGLEFLIYFQGNSAPDKSGLPSDRFSAERTGGSVSTLTIQRTQQEDSAVYLCASSLAAGVTEAFFGQGTRLTVV.

V usage is TRBV6-6 and J usage is TRBJ2-5; D is unresolved. The germline CDR1 and CDR2 sequences are MNHNY and SVGAGI (reference sequence). The V gene lost 6 bases and the J gene lost 7 bases, with 12 bases spanning the gap. This CDR3 comprises 12 residues. CDR3 DNA sequence: TGTGCCAGCAGGCACCAGGAAGGGACCCAGTACTTC. It encodes CASRHQEGTQYF.

This chain links TRBV7-2 with TRBJ2-1; D may be TRBD1 (6 bases). Trimming removed 5 bases at V and 4 bases at J, with 15 bases between. The CDR3 spans 15 residues. Looked up from germline, CDR1 is SGHTA and CDR2 is FQGNSA. Here the CDR3 reads CASSPTHTGYNEQFF. CDR3 DNA: TGTGCCAGCAGCCCGACTCACACAGGGTACAATGAGCAGTTCTTC.

CDR3 bases: TGTGCCAGCAGCCCTGGGACCGATGAAAAACTGTTTTTT. This sequence encodes CASSPGTDEKLFF. The chain recombines TRBV6-6 with TRBJ1-4; D perhaps matches TRBD1 (5 bases). CDR3 length: 13 amino acids. V gave up 6 bases and J gave up 6 bases, with 11 bases separating them. Looked up from germline, CDR1 is MNHNY and CDR2 is SVGAGI (reference sequence).

This rearrangement joins TRBV6-6 to TRBJ2-7; weak D call: TRBD1 (8 bases). Looked up from germline, CDR1 is MNHNY and CDR2 is SVGAGI (reference sequence). V was trimmed by 0 bases and J by 6 bases, leaving 15 bases between them. This CDR3 contains 15 residues. CDR3 region: CASSYSSGGGSEQYF. The CDR3 coding sequence is TGTGCCAGCAGTTACTCGTCAGGGGGCGGGAGCGAGCAGTACTTC.

This rearrangement joins TRBV29-1 to TRBJ1-1; D is uncertain. Trimming cost V 1 base and J 2 bases, with 11 bases left between them. The CDR3 runs to 14 residues. Germline V gene data show CDR1 as SQVTM and CDR2 as ANQGSEA. The CDR3 DNA follows: TGCAGCGTTGAAGGATTTGGCATTAACACTGAAGCTTTCTTT. It translates to CSVEGFGINTEAFF.